This T cell receptor beta chain was found in a study of cytotoxic CD8 clonotypes in ibrutinib-treated CLL. Trimming cost V 5 bases and J 1 base, with 8 bases left between them. The CDR3 consists of 13 residues. CDR1 and CDR2 from the germline V gene are MNHEY and SMNVEV (reference sequence). Libraries were prepared by immunoSEQ multiplex PCR; TCRdb keeps only in-frame clonotypes and omits some of them. This sample has about 56,000 clones, with 50% to 70% found just once. The material was PBMCs, obtained after 24 months of ibrutinib treatment. The sequence came from a human donor with chronic lymphocytic leukemia. The rearrangement joins TRBV27 to TRBJ1-1; D possibly corresponds to TRBD1 (5 bases). The CDR3 loop is CASSPGQNTEAFF. The CDR3 DNA is TGTGCCAGCAGTCCAGGACAGAACACTGAAGCTTTCTTT.